Sequencing of this TCR beta chain was carried out in a study of shared clonotypes between healthy human individuals. Study-level findings and limits: Naive subsets, compared against memory subsets, generally had larger estimated richness values.

Repertoires were generated with immunoSEQ multiplex PCR, while TCRdb's copy carries only in-frame clones and drops some. The sample holds about 1.5 million clones, around 98% seen once. Between the trimmed V and J ends, which lost 2 bases and 2 bases, there was a span of 19 bases. This CDR3 has 17 amino acids. Germline CDR1 reads MNHEY; CDR2 reads SMNVEV (reference sequence). Remarks on this clone: What it binds is not known.

Memory CD4+ cells were the fraction left after CD45RA+ naive selection. Material for sequencing was naive CD4+ T cells sorted from blood. Sample subset: CD45RA+ positively selected. This clonotype originated in a man under 40 in good health. This chain uses TRBV27 with TRBJ2-7; weak D call: TRBD1 (6 bases). Here the CDR3 reads CASSLIGQSLAAYEQYF. CDR3 DNA sequence: TGTGCCAGCAGTTTAATCGGACAGTCTTTAGCAGCCTACGAGCAGTACTTC.